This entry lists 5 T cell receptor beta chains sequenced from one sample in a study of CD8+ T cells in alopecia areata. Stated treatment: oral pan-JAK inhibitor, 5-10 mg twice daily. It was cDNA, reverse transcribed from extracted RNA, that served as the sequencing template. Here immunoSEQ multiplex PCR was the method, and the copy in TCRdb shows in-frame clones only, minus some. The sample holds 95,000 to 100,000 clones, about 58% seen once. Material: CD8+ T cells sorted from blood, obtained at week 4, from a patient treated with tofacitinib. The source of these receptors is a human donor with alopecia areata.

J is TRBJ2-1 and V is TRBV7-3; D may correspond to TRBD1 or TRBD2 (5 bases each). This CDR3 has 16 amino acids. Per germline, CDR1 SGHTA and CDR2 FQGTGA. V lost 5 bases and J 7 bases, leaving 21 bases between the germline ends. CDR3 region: CASSNTGTQMGNEQFF. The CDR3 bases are TGTGCCAGCAGCAACACCGGGACCCAGATGGGGAATGAGCAGTTCTTC. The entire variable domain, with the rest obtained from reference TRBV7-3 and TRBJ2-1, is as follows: GAGVSQTPSNKVTEKGKYVELRCDPISGHTALYWYRQSLGQGPEFLIYFQGTGAADDSGLPNDRFFAVRPEGSVSTLKIQRTERGDSAVYLCASSNTGTQMGNEQFFGPGTRLTVL.

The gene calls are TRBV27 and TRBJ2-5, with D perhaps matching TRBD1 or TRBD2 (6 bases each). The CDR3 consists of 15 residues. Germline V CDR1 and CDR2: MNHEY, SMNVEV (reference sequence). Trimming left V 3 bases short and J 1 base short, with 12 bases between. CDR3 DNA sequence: TGTGCCAGCAGTTTCGGGGGCCCCCGCCAAGAGACCCAGTACTTC. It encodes CASSFGGPRQETQYF.

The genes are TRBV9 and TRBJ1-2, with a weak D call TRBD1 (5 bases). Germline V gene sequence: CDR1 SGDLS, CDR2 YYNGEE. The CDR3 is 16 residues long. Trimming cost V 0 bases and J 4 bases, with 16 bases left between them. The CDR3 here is CASSVGPGPPVYGYTF. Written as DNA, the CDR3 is TGTGCCAGCAGCGTAGGCCCGGGACCGCCGGTCTATGGCTACACCTTC.

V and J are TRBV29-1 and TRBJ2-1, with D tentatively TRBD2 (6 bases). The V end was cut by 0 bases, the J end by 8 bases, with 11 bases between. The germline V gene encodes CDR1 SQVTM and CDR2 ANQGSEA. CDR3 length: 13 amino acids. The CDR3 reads CSVEETGEDEQFF. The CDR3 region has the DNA TGCAGCGTTGAAGAGACGGGGGAGGATGAGCAGTTCTTC.

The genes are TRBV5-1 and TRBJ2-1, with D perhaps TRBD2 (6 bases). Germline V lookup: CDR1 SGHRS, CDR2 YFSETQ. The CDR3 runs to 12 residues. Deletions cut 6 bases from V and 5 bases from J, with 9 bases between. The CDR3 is CASIGGDNEQFF. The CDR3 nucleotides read TGCGCCAGCATAGGCGGGGACAATGAGCAGTTCTTC.